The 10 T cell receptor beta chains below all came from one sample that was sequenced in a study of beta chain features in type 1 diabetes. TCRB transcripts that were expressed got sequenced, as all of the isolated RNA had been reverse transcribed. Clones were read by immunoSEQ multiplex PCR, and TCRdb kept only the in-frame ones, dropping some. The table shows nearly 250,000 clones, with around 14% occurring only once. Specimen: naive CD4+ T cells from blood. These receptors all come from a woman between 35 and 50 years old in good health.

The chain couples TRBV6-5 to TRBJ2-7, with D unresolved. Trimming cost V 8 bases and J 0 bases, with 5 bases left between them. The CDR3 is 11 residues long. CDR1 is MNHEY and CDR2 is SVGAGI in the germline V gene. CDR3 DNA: TGTGCCAGCTACTCCTCCTACGAGCAGTACTTC. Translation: CASYSSYEQYF.

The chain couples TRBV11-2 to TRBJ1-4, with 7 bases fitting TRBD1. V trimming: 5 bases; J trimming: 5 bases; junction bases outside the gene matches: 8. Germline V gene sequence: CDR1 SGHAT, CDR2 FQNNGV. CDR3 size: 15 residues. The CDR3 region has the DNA TGTGCCAGCAGCCCCGCGGACAGGCCAAATGAAAAACTGTTTTTT. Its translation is CASSPADRPNEKLFF.

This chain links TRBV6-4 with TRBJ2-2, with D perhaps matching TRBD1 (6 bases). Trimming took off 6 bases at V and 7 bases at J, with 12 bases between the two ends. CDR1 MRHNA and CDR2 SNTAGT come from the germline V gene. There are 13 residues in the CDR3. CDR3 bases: TGTGCCAGCAGAGTTCAGGGGAGCGGGGAGCTGTTTTTT. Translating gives CASRVQGSGELFF.

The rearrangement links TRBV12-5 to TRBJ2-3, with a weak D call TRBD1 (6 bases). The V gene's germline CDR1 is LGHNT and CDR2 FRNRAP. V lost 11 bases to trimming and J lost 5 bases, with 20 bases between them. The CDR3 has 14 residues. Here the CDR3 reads CASLWGLDGDTQYF. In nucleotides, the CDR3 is TGTGCTTCTCTATGGGGGCTTGACGGAGATACGCAGTATTTT.

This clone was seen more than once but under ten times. DNA of the CDR3: TGTGCCAGCAGTGTACAGGCTAACTATGGCTACACCTTC. Amino acid sequence: CASSVQANYGYTF. The chain joins TRBV6-6 to TRBJ1-2, with a tentative D call TRBD1 (5 bases). The CDR3 length is 13 residues. Germline lookup yields CDR1 MNHNY and CDR2 SVGAGI (reference sequence). Between the trimmed V and J ends, which lost 5 bases and 0 bases, there was a span of 7 bases.

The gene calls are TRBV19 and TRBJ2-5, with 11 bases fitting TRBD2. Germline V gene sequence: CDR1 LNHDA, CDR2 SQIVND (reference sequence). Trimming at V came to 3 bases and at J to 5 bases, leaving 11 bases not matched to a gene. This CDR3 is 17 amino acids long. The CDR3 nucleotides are TGTGCCAGTAGTATCCTCTTGACTAGCGGGGTCGGGGAGACCCAGTACTTC. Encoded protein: CASSILLTSGVGETQYF.

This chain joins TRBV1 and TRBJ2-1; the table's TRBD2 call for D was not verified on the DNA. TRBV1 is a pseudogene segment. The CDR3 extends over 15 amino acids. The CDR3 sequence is CTSSQDNFAFTEQFF. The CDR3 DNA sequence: TGCACCAGCAGCCAAGATAACTTTGCGTTCACTGAGCAGTTCTTC.

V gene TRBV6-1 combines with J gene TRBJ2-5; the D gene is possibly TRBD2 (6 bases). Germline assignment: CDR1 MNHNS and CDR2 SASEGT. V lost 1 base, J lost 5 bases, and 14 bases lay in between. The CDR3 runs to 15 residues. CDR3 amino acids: CASSEGERVGETQYF. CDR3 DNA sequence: TGTGCCAGCAGTGAAGGGGAGCGGGTCGGGGAGACCCAGTACTTC.

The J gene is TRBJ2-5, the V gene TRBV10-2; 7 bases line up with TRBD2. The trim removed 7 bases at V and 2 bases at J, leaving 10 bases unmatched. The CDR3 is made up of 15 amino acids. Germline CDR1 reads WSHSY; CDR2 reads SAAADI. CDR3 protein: CASILLWRGQETQYF. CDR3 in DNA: TGCGCCAGCATATTGCTGTGGCGGGGGCAAGAGACCCAGTACTTC.

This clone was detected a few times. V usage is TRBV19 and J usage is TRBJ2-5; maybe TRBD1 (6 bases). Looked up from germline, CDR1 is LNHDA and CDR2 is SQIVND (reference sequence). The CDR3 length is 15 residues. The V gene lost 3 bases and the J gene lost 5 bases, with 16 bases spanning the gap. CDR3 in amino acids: CASSIGQGPLETQYF. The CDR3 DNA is TGTGCCAGTAGTATCGGCCAGGGGCCGCTGGAGACCCAGTACTTC.